This T cell receptor (beta chain) was sequenced in a study of blood T cell repertoires in COVID-19 (dated by TCRdb to the early 2020s). At the level of the whole study: Samples covering the acute and convalescent phases of COVID-19 were provided by collaborators in the United States, Italy and Spain. The material from the prospective study consisted of cDNA or gDNA derived from T cells, B-cell-depleted T cells, or PBMCs. Subjects who had been exposed to COVID-19, were actively infected with it, or had recovered from it provided the deeply sampled blood TCRbeta repertoires that made up the dataset. The repertoires were released in a freely available public database meant as a resource for research on the immune response to SARS-CoV-2. Samples came from the ongoing ImmuneRACE study (first 160 participants) plus 1,254 subjects from 6 global collaborators. Sample metadata almost always included a de-identified subject ID, COVID-19 status, age in years and sex. Where HLA class I and class II types were available, the types were taken from metadata supplied by the sample provider, not from assay-based typing. Results and caveats for the whole study, not just this receptor: How much clinical and demographic metadata was included differed by source and by participant, and the metadata was provided uncurated.

The immunoSEQ Assay, a bias-controlled multiplex PCR, was used to amplify TCRbeta CDR3 regions from genomic DNA. Concerning the study's data processing: Within the assay, amplification of reference gene primers was used to estimate how many nucleated cells each sample contained. To quantify the absolute abundance of each unique TCRbeta CDR3 rearrangement, sequence reads were collapsed and filtered. For each sample, productive Simpson clonality was calculated by taking the square root of Simpson's diversity index across productive rearrangements. As stored in TCRdb, this immuneACCESS dataset retains in-frame rearrangements with V and J assigned. A fraction of the clones does not appear; measured against another copy, unresolved V genes explain less than half of the discrepancy, and the remainder lacks a known reason. That table is the source of V, J and clone size, and D and trimming were worked out from the DNA. For this sample the table gives some 260,000 clones, of which roughly 87% were detected only once. The ten top clones hold around 6% of the sample.

A few counts support this clone. Its antigen is still unknown. No qualities accompany the bases; no much larger clone lies one base away. In the prospective study, participants were 18 to 89 years old, resided in 20 to 30 geographic areas of the United States, and were enrolled through a virtual design. In the prospective study, participants were assigned to cohorts based on the clinical history participants reported in a screening survey and a study questionnaire. Mobile phlebotomists in the prospective study collected whole blood, serum and a nasopharyngeal or oropharyngeal swab from every participant. Prospective study participants could optionally give additional blood draws and questionnaires over an approximately two-month period. Blood samples from the prospective study were shipped frozen or at room temperature prior to DNA extraction. Between the V and J ends, shortened by 6 bases and 7 bases respectively, the junction contains 9 bases. The CDR3 contains 11 residues, cysteine and phenylalanine counted. Just CDR3 DNA is preserved here, 33 bases in frame from base 1. The germline V gene specifies ENHRY as CDR1 and SYGVKD as CDR2.

The chain is encoded by TRBV10-3 joined to TRBJ1-2; 6 matching bases give a weak D call of TRBD1. The source material was PBMCs or T cells enriched from blood (not recorded which). This TCR derives from a young woman with acute COVID-19. The CDR3 region has the sequence CAIRKDSGYTF. At the DNA level, the sequence is TGTGCCATCAGGAAGGACAGTGGCTACACCTTC.